What follows are 15 T cell receptor beta chains derived from one specimen sequenced in a study of T cells in Graves' hyperthyroidism and ophthalmopathy. Researchers took RNA transcripts and amplified the TCR beta CDR3 regions from them. Primed by the HTBI set, a first-round RT-PCR was run on the TCR CDR3. Using its own MiXCR run on the multiplex PCR reads, TCRdb lists one record per CDR3 protein. The sample shows roughly 300,000 distinct CDR3 sequences, 21% of them seen only once. The sample comprised blood. These receptors all stem from a woman aged 50 to 65 with Graves' hyperthyroidism.

The chain combines TRBV9 with TRBJ2-7, with a tentative D call TRBD2 (5 bases). In germline, CDR1 is SGDLS, CDR2 YYNGEE. The CDR3 spans 14 residues. V lost 3 bases and J 0 bases, leaving 10 bases between the germline ends. CDR3: CASSAGRDSYEQYF. The CDR3 DNA sequence: TGTGCCAGCAGCGCCGGACGGGACTCCTACGAGCAGTACTTC.

A few counts support this clonotype. The chain links TRBV11-2 to TRBJ2-2; D may correspond to TRBD1 or TRBD2 (5 bases each). The CDR3 spans 15 residues. V lost 5 bases and J 4 bases, leaving 14 bases between the germline ends. Germline CDR1 SGHAT, CDR2 FQNNGV. CDR3 sequence: CASSIPPGPTGELFF. The CDR3 DNA follows: TGTGCCAGCAGCATTCCACCGGGACCCACCGGGGAGCTGTTTTTT.

This clonotype has at least ten counts. V gene TRBV11-1 combines with J gene TRBJ2-2, with D maybe TRBD2 (7 bases). V was trimmed by 3 bases and J by 4 bases, leaving 12 bases between them. Germline CDR1 is SGHAT and CDR2 is FQDESV (reference sequence). The CDR3 sequence is 15 residues long. In DNA form, the CDR3 reads TGTGCCAGCAGCTTGGGGGGGCCCGGCACCGGGGAGCTGTTTTTT. Translating gives CASSLGGPGTGELFF.

The chain employs TRBV29-1 and TRBJ2-5; the D call may be TRBD1 or TRBD2 (6 bases each). The germline V gene encodes CDR1 SQVTM and CDR2 ANQGSEA. The V end was cut by 6 bases, the J end by 4 bases, with 15 bases between. This CDR3 is 13 amino acids long. In DNA form, the CDR3 reads TGCAGCGTGTCTCGGGGGCGGGGAGAGACCCAGTACTTC. Translating it yields CSVSRGRGETQYF.

This clonotype occurred many times. The chain uses TRBV6-1 and TRBJ2-7, with a weak D call TRBD2 (6 bases). Germline lookup yields CDR1 MNHNS and CDR2 SASEGT. The CDR3 is 16 residues long. The ends were cut back, 6 bases at V and 0 bases at J, with 18 bases in the middle. CDR3: CASRSLSGKHSYEQYF. CDR3 nucleotides: TGTGCCAGCAGGTCCCTTAGCGGAAAACACTCCTACGAGCAGTACTTC.

The chain couples TRBV5-1 to TRBJ2-1; 8 bases agree with TRBD2. With V trimmed by 6 bases and J by 2 bases, 7 bases remained unmatched. Germline assignment: CDR1 SGHRS and CDR2 YFSETQ. There are 15 residues in the CDR3. CDR3 DNA: TGCGCCAGCACCCGGGGGGGGGTTCCCTACAATGAGCAGTTCTTC. This codes for CASTRGGVPYNEQFF.

This clonotype occurred a few times. The J gene is TRBJ2-1, the V gene TRBV7-9; 8 nucleotides line up with TRBD1. CDR3 length: 16 amino acids. The V gene end was trimmed by 5 bases and the J gene end by 0 bases; junction bases not matched to a gene: 6. Per the germline V gene, CDR1 is SEHNR and CDR2 is FQNEAQ (reference sequence). The CDR3 DNA sequence: TGTGCCAGCAGCCCAGACAGGGGAAACTCCTACAATGAGCAGTTCTTC. Residues: CASSPDRGNSYNEQFF.

This clonotype was counted many times. The chain is built from TRBV27 and TRBJ1-1, with 8 bases identical to TRBD1. Germline values: CDR1 MNHEY, CDR2 SMNVEV (reference sequence). The CDR3 length is 15 residues. V lost 0 bases, J lost 4 bases, and 4 bases stayed unmatched. CDR3 in amino acids: CASSLSRTGRTEAFF. CDR3 nucleotides: TGTGCCAGCAGTTTATCGAGGACAGGGCGCACTGAAGCTTTCTTT.

The CDR3 DNA reads TGTGCCAGCAGTGAATGGGGGACAGGGGCACAAGAGACCCAGTACTTC. Translation gives CASSEWGTGAQETQYF. The rearrangement uses TRBV25-1 and TRBJ2-5, with 10 bases identical to TRBD1. This CDR3 comprises 16 residues. The trim removed 1 base at V and 2 bases at J, leaving 4 bases unmatched. Germline V CDR1 and CDR2: MGHDK, SYGVNS.

This clonotype has at least ten counts. This chain links TRBV20-1 with TRBJ2-5, with 12 bases matching TRBD2. CDR1 is DFQATT, CDR2 SNEGSKA, per germline (reference sequence). The CDR3 sequence is 13 residues long. The trim removed 4 bases at V and 5 bases at J, leaving 2 bases unmatched. CDR3: CSANLAGGETQYF. For the CDR3, the DNA is TGCAGTGCTAACCTAGCGGGAGGGGAGACCCAGTACTTC.

This clonotype was recorded many times. DNA of the CDR3: TGTGCCAGCAGTGGCTGGGGGACACACTCCTACGAGCAGTACTTC. Amino acids: CASSGWGTHSYEQYF. This chain uses TRBV2 with TRBJ2-7; tentative D call: TRBD1 (6 bases). Germline CDR1 and CDR2: SNHLY and FYNNEI. The CDR3 has 15 residues. Trimming left V 4 bases short and J 0 bases short, with 13 bases between.

A few counts support this clonotype. V gene TRBV28 combines with J gene TRBJ1-6; 7 bases are a match to TRBD1. With 4 bases clipped from V and 10 bases from J, the junction kept 10 bases outside the gene matches. Germline CDR1 and CDR2: MDHEN and SYDVKM. The CDR3 is made up of 15 amino acids. CDR3 region: CASSSTGPSNSPLHF. CDR3 DNA sequence: TGTGCCAGCAGTTCGACAGGGCCCAGTAACTCACCCCTCCACTTT.

This clonotype was seen many times. V and J are TRBV12-3 or TRBV12-4 and TRBJ1-6, with D perhaps TRBD1 (5 bases). This CDR3 is 14 amino acids long. Deletions cut 6 bases from V and 7 bases from J, with 13 bases between. The DNA for the CDR3 is TGTGCCAGCAGCAGGTCGGGGCGGAATTCACCCCTCCACTTT. Its protein is CASSRSGRNSPLHF.

This clonotype was observed many times. This sequence joins TRBV5-1 and TRBJ2-1; tentatively, D is TRBD2 (5 bases). Between the trimmed V and J ends, which lost 6 bases and 6 bases, there was a span of 16 bases. This CDR3 is built from 14 residues. Germline CDR1 is SGHRS and CDR2 is YFSETQ. CDR3 in amino acids: CASTLGSRGNEQFF. The CDR3 nucleotides read TGCGCCAGCACCCTCGGGTCCCGGGGCAATGAGCAGTTCTTC.

This clonotype came up many times. The chain carries TRBV13 and TRBJ2-1; D might be TRBD1 (5 bases). Germline values: CDR1 PRHDT, CDR2 FYEKMQ (reference sequence). CDR3 length equals 15 residues. Trimming left V 2 bases short and J 7 bases short, with 15 bases between. The CDR3: CASSLQYGSGNEQFF. DNA of the CDR3: TGTGCCAGCAGCTTACAATATGGGTCAGGGAATGAGCAGTTCTTC.